The T cell receptor (beta chain) under discussion was sequenced for a study of identical twins. The V gene end was trimmed by 0 bases and the J gene end by 3 bases; junction bases not matched to a gene: 4. The germline CDR1 and CDR2 sequences are SGHRS and YFSETQ. The CDR3 is 15 residues long. Study observations and caveats: Weaker excess twin sharing was seen among beta out-of-frame sequences. Abundant beta clonotypes from cord blood bore fewer insertions; memory repertoires lacked this pattern.

This clonotype was detected many times. The antigen is unknown. TCRdb re-derived calls from the 5' RACE reads in MiXCR, one entry per CDR3 protein. Among about 660,000 distinct CDR3 sequences listed, around 8.6% were seen once. These sequences were also reported in another study, on yellow fever vaccine responses in identical twins.

The specimen was PBMCs. V is TRBV5-1 and J is TRBJ2-7; 9 nucleotides line up with TRBD1. This sequence originates from a woman aged 18-29 years in good health. The CDR3 region has the DNA TGCGCCAGCAGCTTGGGCGGGACAGGGAGCTACGAGCAGTACTTC. This gives the protein CASSLGGTGSYEQYF.